A selection of T cell receptor beta chains follows, all from one sample in a study of shared clonotypes between healthy human individuals. This table comes from immunoSEQ multiplex PCR, and its TCRdb copy is limited to in-frame clones, with some not included. The sample gives around 500,000 clones, 79% of which show up once; about 12% is in the top ten. Input material: PBMCs. The receptor set was obtained from a woman aged 40 to 50 in good health. Some clones in this sample may be carry-over from other donors' samples. Each CDR3 is given with its conserved first and last residue. D genes are given only for firm matches. For some rows the clone size is stated as once, few or many, or as a class when expanded; others skip it.

J,V,D,size,CDR3,DNA
TRBJ2-1,TRBV7-6,TRBD2,-,CASSLGLADYNEQFF,TGTGCCAGCAGCTTGGGACTAGCGGACTACAATGAGCAGTTCTTC
TRBJ1-5,TRBV10-3,-,-,CAAQTDDSNQPQHF,TGTGCCGCCCAGACAGATGATAGCAATCAGCCCCAGCATTTT
TRBJ2-5,TRBV15,TRBD1,few,CATSRDGTDQETQYF,TGTGCCACCAGCAGAGATGGGACAGACCAAGAGACCCAGTACTTC
TRBJ2-1,TRBV7-9,-,-,CASSLAGRPSYNEQFF,TGTGCCAGCAGCTTAGCGGGGCGGCCCTCCTACAATGAGCAGTTCTTC
TRBJ2-1,TRBV6-5,TRBD1,-,CASSRRTGEGNEQFF,TGTGCCAGCAGTAGACGGACAGGGGAAGGTAATGAGCAGTTCTTC
TRBJ2-3,TRBV18,-,-,CASSPVAASPFTDTQYF,TGTGCCAGCTCACCGGTGGCCGCTAGTCCTTTCACAGATACGCAGTATTTT
TRBJ1-1,TRBV11-2,-,-,CASSLGGLGSEAFF,TGTGCCAGCAGCTTAGGGGGGCTGGGGTCTGAAGCTTTCTTT
TRBJ2-3,TRBV20-1,-,-,CSARVGILQYF,TGCAGTGCTAGAGTTGGTATCTTGCAGTATTTT
TRBJ1-4,TRBV28,-,-,CASSPPGATNEKLFF,TGTGCCAGCAGTCCCCCTGGTGCAACTAATGAAAAACTGTTTTTT
TRBJ2-5,TRBV28,-,-,CASSFPPETQYF,TGTGCCAGCAGTTTTCCTCCGGAGACCCAGTACTTC
TRBJ2-1,TRBV5-1,TRBD2,-,CASSPVLTSGSDEQFF,TGCGCCAGCAGCCCCGTATTAACTAGCGGGAGTGATGAGCAGTTCTTC
TRBJ1-1,TRBV4-3,TRBD1,-,CASSQVGQGVTEAFF,TGCGCCAGCAGCCAAGTAGGACAGGGCGTCACTGAAGCTTTCTTT
TRBJ2-1,TRBV28,-,-,CASSLKVLGRHNEQFF,TGTGCCAGCAGTTTAAAGGTTCTGGGCAGACACAATGAGCAGTTCTTC
TRBJ2-1,TRBV5-1,-,few,CASSTYPGRSSYNEQFF,TGCGCCAGCAGCACCTATCCGGGACGCAGCTCCTACAATGAGCAGTTCTTC
TRBJ2-1,TRBV14,-,-,CASSQGETRLVKNYNEQFF,TGTGCCAGCAGCCAAGGGGAGACTAGGCTTGTGAAAAACTACAATGAGCAGTTCTTC
TRBJ2-7,TRBV27,TRBD2,few,CASSFLAGGLSYEQYF,TGTGCCAGCAGTTTCCTAGCGGGAGGTCTCTCCTACGAGCAGTACTTC
TRBJ2-3,TRBV2,-,-,CASSGTSTDTQYF,TGTGCCAGCAGTGGAACTAGCACAGATACGCAGTATTTT
TRBJ1-1,TRBV18,-,-,CASSPRVQGLSAEAFF,TGTGCCAGCTCACCACGGGTACAGGGATTGAGCGCTGAAGCTTTCTTT
TRBJ2-5,TRBV5-1,TRBD1,many,CASSRDSFTKETQYF,TGCGCCAGCAGCCGGGACAGCTTTACGAAAGAGACCCAGTACTTC
TRBJ1-1,TRBV29-1,-,few,CSVEPAAEAFF,TGCAGCGTTGAGCCCGCAGCAGAAGCTTTCTTT
TRBJ1-2,TRBV30,TRBD1,-,CAWSFRDRAPYTF,TGTGCCTGGTCGTTTCGGGACAGGGCGCCTTACACCTTC
TRBJ1-4,TRBV7-3,TRBD1,few,CASSLTGDRNEKLFF,TGTGCCAGCAGCTTGACAGGGGATAGGAATGAAAAACTGTTTTTT
TRBJ2-7,TRBV5-1,-,few,CASSLEGQQVDEQYF,TGCGCCAGCAGCTTGGAAGGGCAACAGGTCGATGAGCAGTACTTC
TRBJ2-5,TRBV4-1,-,-,CASSQDTGRETQYF,TGCGCCAGCAGCCAAGATACGGGGCGAGAGACCCAGTACTTC
TRBJ2-1,TRBV30,TRBD2,-,CAWGLAGVRGEQFF,TGTGCCTGGGGACTAGCGGGAGTGCGTGGAGAGCAGTTCTTC
TRBJ2-7,TRBV7-2,-,-,CASSLDGSFSYEQYF,TGTGCCAGCAGCTTAGACGGGAGTTTCTCCTACGAGCAGTACTTC
TRBJ2-5,TRBV7-2,-,-,CASSLSSQGHTKTQYF,TGTGCCAGCAGCCTTAGCTCACAAGGACATACTAAGACCCAGTACTTC
TRBJ2-3,TRBV18,-,-,CASSPRATTSTDTQYF,TGTGCCAGCTCACCAAGGGCGACCACCAGCACAGATACGCAGTATTTT
TRBJ1-4,TRBV19,-,-,CASSDGGTNEKLFF,TGTGCCAGTAGTGACGGAGGGACTAATGAAAAACTGTTTTTT
TRBJ2-1,TRBV9,-,-,CASSVSRYNEQFF,TGTGCCAGCAGCGTCTCTAGATACAATGAGCAGTTCTTC
TRBJ1-5,TRBV6-1,TRBD1,-,CASSKYGTANQPQHF,TGTGCCAGCAGCAAATACGGGACAGCTAATCAGCCCCAGCATTTT
TRBJ2-1,TRBV29-1,-,-,CSVVRSGGEVEQFF,TGCAGCGTTGTTCGGTCCGGGGGCGAGGTTGAGCAGTTCTTC
TRBJ1-1,TRBV5-6,-,-,CASSLDLGGEAFF,TGTGCCAGCAGCTTGGATCTGGGGGGTGAAGCTTTCTTT
TRBJ1-2,TRBV30,-,few,CAWSVTLNYGYTF,TGTGCCTGGAGTGTGACACTTAACTATGGCTACACCTTC
TRBJ1-4,TRBV6-5,TRBD1,-,CASRDDRGPFEKLFF,TGTGCCAGCAGAGACGACAGGGGGCCTTTTGAAAAACTGTTTTTT
TRBJ2-1,TRBV10-3,TRBD2,once,CAISEGTGTRWFF,TGTGCCATCAGTGAGGGAACCGGGACTAGGTGGTTCTTC